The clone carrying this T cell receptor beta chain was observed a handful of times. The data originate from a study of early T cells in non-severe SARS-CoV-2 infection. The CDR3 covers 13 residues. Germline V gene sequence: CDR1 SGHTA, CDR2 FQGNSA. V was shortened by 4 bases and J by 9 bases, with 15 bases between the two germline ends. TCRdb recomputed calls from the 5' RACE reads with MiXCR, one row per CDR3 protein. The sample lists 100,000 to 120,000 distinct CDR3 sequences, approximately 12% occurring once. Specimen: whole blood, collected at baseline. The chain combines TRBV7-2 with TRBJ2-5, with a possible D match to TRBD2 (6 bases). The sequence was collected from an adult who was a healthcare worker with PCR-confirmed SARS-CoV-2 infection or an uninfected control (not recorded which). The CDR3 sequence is CASSSNPAGSQYF. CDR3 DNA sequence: TGTGCCAGCAGCTCTAACCCCGCGGGGTCCCAGTACTTC.